A single sample is the source of the 25 T cell receptor beta chains below, sequenced in a study of OX40 agonist ivuxolimab in advanced cancers. Clones were sequenced by immunoSEQ multiplex PCR, and TCRdb holds only the in-frame ones, with some missing. The sample contains around 94,000 clones, under 95% of which appear only once. The input for sequencing was CD4+ or CD8+ T cells sorted from blood, taken in a trial of the OX40 agonist ivuxolimab. Source of these receptors: an adult with an advanced solid tumor such as melanoma, head and neck, liver or kidney cancer.

The rearrangement joins TRBV7-3 to TRBJ2-5, with TRBD2 identical over 8 bases. This CDR3 spans 15 amino acids. CDR1 and CDR2 (germline): SGHTA, FQGTGA. The junction had 6 bases not matched to a gene; V was cut back by 1 base and J by 5 bases. For the CDR3, the DNA is TGTGCCAGCAGCTTAAGCAGTGGCGGGGGGGAGACCCAGTACTTC. Its translation: CASSLSSGGGETQYF.

This clone was counted a few times. V gene TRBV6-6 combines with J gene TRBJ2-1, with 11 bases aligning to TRBD2. The germline V gene encodes CDR1 MNHNY and CDR2 SVGAGI (reference sequence). The CDR3 sequence is 14 residues long. The V and J ends lost 8 bases and 8 bases, in that order; junction bases with no gene match: 8. This CDR3 reads CASQLTSGVHEQFF. DNA of the CDR3: TGTGCCAGCCAACTGACTAGCGGGGTCCATGAGCAGTTCTTC.

This sequence joins TRBV18 and TRBJ2-2; 7 bases match TRBD2. The CDR3 is made up of 15 amino acids. Germline V gene data show CDR1 as KGHSH and CDR2 as LQKENI. Trimming removed 3 bases from V and 1 base from J; junction bases left unmatched: 2. This CDR3 is CASSPRGENTGELFF. For the CDR3, the DNA is TGTGCCAGCTCACCTCGGGGGGAGAACACCGGGGAGCTGTTTTTT.

The V gene is TRBV30, the J gene TRBJ1-5, with 9 bases fitting TRBD1. The CDR3 runs 12 residues. The junction had 3 bases not matched to a gene; V was cut back by 5 bases and J by 7 bases. Germline-derived CDR1 and CDR2 are GTSNPN and SVGIG (reference sequence). CDR3 protein: CAWGTGNQPQHF. The CDR3 region has the DNA TGTGCCTGGGGGACAGGGAACCAGCCCCAGCATTTT.

The genes are TRBV27 and TRBJ2-2, with no clear D. This CDR3 region has 14 residues. CDR1 and CDR2 from the germline V gene are MNHEY and SMNVEV (reference sequence). Between the trimmed V and J ends, which lost 5 bases and 7 bases, there was a span of 14 bases. The CDR3 sequence: CASSQRWSSGELFF. The CDR3 DNA is TGTGCCAGCAGTCAAAGGTGGTCGAGCGGGGAGCTGTTTTTT.

The V call is TRBV11-3, the J call TRBJ2-5, with TRBD2 matching over 7 bases. Germline CDR1 SGHNT, CDR2 YENEEA. V dropped 7 bases and J dropped 2; count of bases not matched to a gene: 13. This CDR3 contains 16 residues. The CDR3 here is CASTRGVARRQETQYF. The CDR3 DNA reads as TGTGCCAGCACCCGGGGGGTGGCGAGGAGGCAAGAGACCCAGTACTTC.

This clone was detected once. V gene TRBV30 combines with J gene TRBJ2-1, with a tentative D call TRBD2 (5 bases). CDR3 length equals 15 residues. Looked up from germline, CDR1 is GTSNPN and CDR2 is SVGIG (reference sequence). V was cut by 0 bases and J by 1 base, with 10 bases left in between. In nucleotides, the CDR3 is TGTGCCTGGAGTGTTAGAAGCGGATCCTACAATGAGCAGTTCTTC. Residues: CAWSVRSGSYNEQFF.

V usage is TRBV11-3 and J usage is TRBJ2-1; possibly TRBD2 for D (6 bases). V lost 4 bases and J 5 bases, leaving 21 bases between the germline ends. Germline V CDR1 and CDR2: SGHNT, YENEEA. The CDR3 is 17 amino acids. CDR3 DNA: TGTGCCAGCAGCTCCCCGGTTCGGGGGACTCGACACAATGAGCAGTTCTTC. Its protein product is CASSSPVRGTRHNEQFF.

The chain employs TRBV21-1 and TRBJ1-5; the table assigns TRBD1, which was not confirmed against the DNA. TRBV21-1 is a pseudogene segment. The CDR3 spans 19 residues. The CDR3 DNA reads TGTGCCAGCAGCAAAGCGCAGGGGACAGGGGAAAATAGCAATCAGCCCCAGCATTTT. The encoded protein is CASSKAQGTGENSNQPQHF.

In its sample, this clone was seen a few times. The chain employs TRBV30 and TRBJ1-5, with D perhaps matching TRBD1 (5 bases). The CDR3 extends over 13 amino acids. CDR1 and CDR2 (germline): GTSNPN, SVGIG (reference sequence). Trimming removed 0 bases from V and 4 bases from J, with 7 bases in between. CDR3 loop: CAWSVQENQPQHF. The CDR3 DNA follows: TGTGCCTGGAGTGTACAGGAAAATCAGCCCCAGCATTTT. The full variable domain, completed using reference TRBV30 and TRBJ1-5, is SQTIHQWPATLVQPVGSPLSLECTVEGTSNPNLYWYRQAAGRGLQLLFYSVGIGQISSEVPQNLSASRPQDRQFILSSKKLLLSDSGFYLCAWSVQENQPQHFGDGTRLSIL.

The V call is TRBV10-3, the J call TRBJ1-5, with 10 positions matching TRBD1. V gave up 8 bases and J gave up 6 bases; unmatched junction bases: 10. Germline assignment: CDR1 ENHRY and CDR2 SYGVKD. This CDR3 spans 15 amino acids. DNA of the CDR3: TGTGCCATCGGTAGGGACAGGGGTTCAGGTCAGCCCCAGCATTTT. Translation gives CAIGRDRGSGQPQHF.

The gene calls are TRBV15 and TRBJ1-3, with no clear D. Looked up from germline, CDR1 is LNHNV and CDR2 is YYDKDF (reference sequence). The length of the CDR3 is 14 residues. The V end was cut by 3 bases, the J end by 4 bases, with 10 bases between. CDR3 sequence (DNA): TGTGCCACCAGCAGGGCCCGTAGAGGAAACACCATATATTTT. Translating gives CATSRARRGNTIYF.

This clone was found once. The chain uses TRBV9 and TRBJ2-5, with 8 bases that match TRBD1. Germline V gene lookup returns CDR1 SGDLS and CDR2 YYNGEE. The length of the CDR3 is 16 residues. V was pared by 2 bases and J by 1 base, with 7 bases of the junction left unmatched. The chain's CDR3 is CASSVRTGSSQETQYF. The CDR3 bases are TGTGCCAGCAGCGTCCGGACAGGGTCGTCCCAAGAGACCCAGTACTTC.

The V call is TRBV7-2, the J call TRBJ2-3; 11 bases agree with TRBD2. Trimming at V came to 5 bases and at J to 3 bases, leaving 4 bases not matched to a gene. In germline, CDR1 is SGHTA, CDR2 FQGNSA. This CDR3 is 15 amino acids long. CDR3 amino acids: CASSPLAGETDTQYF. The CDR3 DNA reads TGTGCCAGCAGCCCACTAGCGGGAGAAACAGATACGCAGTATTTT.

V is TRBV10-3 and J is TRBJ2-2; TRBD1 matches at 8 bases. The CDR3 has 15 amino acids. V dropped 6 bases and J dropped 5; count of bases not matched to a gene: 8. Germline lookup yields CDR1 ENHRY and CDR2 SYGVKD. The CDR3 sequence: CAIRPGTGRTGELFF. The CDR3 DNA reads TGTGCCATCAGGCCGGGGACAGGACGGACCGGGGAGCTGTTTTTT.

The gene calls are TRBV14 and TRBJ1-4; D unresolved. The V and J ends lost 0 bases and 8 bases respectively, with 10 bases between them. The CDR3 runs to 14 residues. From germline, CDR1 is SGHDN and CDR2 FVKESK. CDR3 DNA sequence: TGTGCCAGCAGCCAAGACTACCCAGCGGAAAAACTGTTTTTT. Amino acids: CASSQDYPAEKLFF. Variable domain in full (rest from reference TRBV14 and TRBJ1-4): EAGVTQFPSHSVIEKGQTVTLRCDPISGHDNLYWYRRVMGKEIKFLLHFVKESKQDESGMPNNRFLAERTGGTYSTLKVQPAELEDSGVYFCASSQDYPAEKLFFGSGTQLSVL.

The genes are TRBV19 and TRBJ2-7, with a possible D match to TRBD1 (5 bases). CDR1 and CDR2 from the germline V gene are LNHDA and SQIVND (reference sequence). The CDR3 loop spans 14 amino acids. The ends were cut back, 3 bases at V and 3 bases at J, with 12 bases in the middle. CDR3 DNA: TGTGCCAGTAGTATGGCTGGACACCTCTACGAGCAGTACTTC. It is translated as CASSMAGHLYEQYF.

V gene TRBV29-1 combines with J gene TRBJ2-5; TRBD1 aligns across 8 bases. Near its end, the DNA agrees better with TRBJ2-7, so the J call may be wrong. The germline gives CDR1 SQVTM, CDR2 ANQGSEA. The CDR3 extends over 14 amino acids. Here the CDR3 reads CSVEPGTGRDEQYF. Here the CDR3 DNA reads TGCAGCGTTGAACCTGGGACAGGTCGCGACGAGCAGTACTTC.

This clone was recorded once. This sequence joins TRBV5-1 and TRBJ2-7; no definite D call. With 5 bases removed from V and 0 bases from J, the gap between germline ends came to 12 bases. Per the germline V gene, CDR1 is SGHRS and CDR2 is YFSETQ. The CDR3 extends over 14 amino acids. CDR3 nucleotides: TGCGCCAGCAGGCAGGTCTCGAGCTCCTACGAGCAGTACTTC. Translated: CASRQVSSSYEQYF.

J is TRBJ2-1 and V is TRBV29-1; 15 nucleotides line up with TRBD2. Germline V lookup: CDR1 SQVTM, CDR2 ANQGSEA. The length of the CDR3 is 12 residues. After removal of 5 bases from V and 14 bases from J, the junction contained 4 bases not matched to a gene. The CDR3 DNA is TGCAGCGTTCGGACTAGCGGGAGGGAGGAGTTCTTC. Protein sequence: CSVRTSGREEFF.

As for this clone: At one of its ends the junction is not consistent with the germline gene, which may arise from a read error. At the DNA level, this CDR3 is encoded by other sequences in the same sample as well. The V call is TRBV7-8, the J call TRBJ1-3; the D is unclear. Germline CDR1 reads SGHVS; CDR2 reads FQNEAQ. CDR3 length equals 15 residues. CDR3 nucleotide sequence: TGCGCCAGCAGCTCAACAGCGTCCTCTGGAAACACCATATATTTT. It translates to CASSSTASSGNTIYF.

CDR3 nucleotide sequence: TGTGCCACCAGCAGAGGGATCGACAGAGACAATCAGCCCCAGCATTTT. Encoded protein: CATSRGIDRDNQPQHF. The rearrangement links TRBV15 to TRBJ1-5; D perhaps matches TRBD1 (5 bases). Germline V gene sequence: CDR1 LNHNV, CDR2 YYDKDF (reference sequence). The CDR3 consists of 16 residues. Trimming pared 1 base from V and 3 bases from J, leaving 13 bases between.

This chain uses TRBV7-9 with TRBJ1-4; D might be TRBD1 (5 bases). The length of the CDR3 is 14 residues. Trimming took 2 bases from V and 7 from J, leaving 11 bases between them. From germline, CDR1 is SEHNR and CDR2 FQNEAQ (reference sequence). CDR3 in amino acids: CASSLTGTREKLFF. CDR3 nucleotide sequence: TGTGCCAGCAGCTTAACGGGGACTCGTGAAAAACTGTTTTTT.

This chain links TRBV5-4 with TRBJ2-5; TRBD2 aligns across 10 bases. CDR3 length: 14 amino acids. V lost 7 bases, J lost 4 bases, and 7 bases stayed unmatched. Per the germline V gene, CDR1 is SGHNT and CDR2 is YYREEE (reference sequence). The chain's CDR3 is CASGRAGGLETQYF. The CDR3 DNA reads as TGTGCCAGCGGGCGAGCGGGAGGGTTAGAGACCCAGTACTTC.

This chain's CDR3 is CSAGTTNEQFF. The CDR3 DNA reads as TGCAGTGCTGGGACTACGAATGAGCAGTTCTTC. The chain couples TRBV20-1 to TRBJ2-1, with TRBD2 matching 7 bases. The CDR3 runs to 11 residues. The J segment lost 7 bases and the V segment lost 5 bases, leaving 2 bases of the junction unmatched. Looked up from germline, CDR1 is DFQATT and CDR2 is SNEGSKA (reference sequence).